This passage covers 21 T cell receptor beta chains from one sample sequenced in a study of breast tumors, draining lymph nodes, adjacent tissues. The lymph nodes were axillary draining lymph nodes from breast cancer patients. In TCRdb, the multiplex PCR reads were re-called with MiXCR into one record per CDR3 protein. In the table there are around 110,000 distinct CDR3 sequences, approximately 28% of which are singletons. Source material: axillary lymph node tissue. The receptors were sampled from a female donor with breast cancer. Some clones in this sample may be carry-over from other donors' samples.

The chain recombines TRBV7-9 with TRBJ2-3; TRBD2 matches 9 bases. The CDR3 contains 15 residues. Germline values: CDR1 SEHNR, CDR2 FQNEAQ (reference sequence). Trimming cost V 2 bases and J 4 bases; bases outside gene matches: 4. The CDR3 loop reads CASSLSQREADTQYF. The DNA of the CDR3 is TGTGCCAGCAGCTTAAGCCAGCGGGAGGCAGATACGCAGTATTTT.

This clonotype was observed at least ten times. The rearrangement uses TRBV2 and TRBJ1-3; D ambiguous. The V gene lost 2 bases and the J gene lost 0 bases, with 5 bases spanning the gap. CDR1 and CDR2 from the germline V gene are SNHLY and FYNNEI. The CDR3 runs to 14 residues. The DNA of the CDR3 is TGTGCCAGCAGTGAAATGGGCTCTGGAAACACCATATATTTT. Translated, it gives CASSEMGSGNTIYF.

This clonotype was seen a handful of times. The chain carries TRBV6-2 or TRBV6-3 and TRBJ1-2; D possibly corresponds to TRBD1 (5 bases). CDR3 length equals 14 residues. CDR1 is MNHEY, CDR2 SVGEGT, per germline. Trimming took off 6 bases at V and 5 bases at J, with 16 bases between the two ends. The CDR3 region has the DNA TGTGCCAGCAGCCACCCGGCCAGGGTGTATGGCTACACCTTC. Its translation is CASSHPARVYGYTF.

In its sample, this clonotype was seen many times. J is TRBJ1-2 and V is TRBV7-2; no definite D call. CDR1 is SGHTA and CDR2 is FQGNSA in the germline V gene. V was shortened by 4 bases and J by 11 bases, with 11 bases between the two germline ends. The CDR3 extends over 11 amino acids. The CDR3 reads CASSSPDPYTF. In DNA form, the CDR3 reads TGTGCCAGCAGCTCCCCCGACCCTTACACCTTC.

V and J are TRBV12-3 or TRBV12-4 and TRBJ1-3; 7 nucleotides agree with TRBD1. CDR3 length equals 16 residues. Trimming removed 6 bases from V and 5 bases from J; junction bases left unmatched: 13. In nucleotides, the CDR3 is TGTGCCAGCAGGGCTGAGGGGGGGACAGCTAGAAACACCATATATTTT. It codes for CASRAEGGTARNTIYF.

The CDR3 nucleotides read TGTGCCAGCAGCCAGGATTGGACAGGAGCCTATGGCTACACCTTC. As protein: CASSQDWTGAYGYTF. V is TRBV4-2 and J is TRBJ1-2, with 7 bases matching TRBD1. Germline assignment: CDR1 LGHNA and CDR2 YNFKEQ. The CDR3 is 15 amino acids. The trim removed 3 bases at V and 4 bases at J, leaving 8 bases unmatched.

Ten or more counts support this clonotype. V is TRBV5-1 and J is TRBJ2-3; tentatively, D is TRBD1 or TRBD2 (5 bases each). The CDR3 runs 16 residues. The germline V gene encodes CDR1 SGHRS and CDR2 YFSETQ. With 4 bases removed from V and 3 bases from J, the gap between germline ends came to 18 bases. CDR3 residues: CASSAQWGIQTDTQYF. The CDR3 DNA follows: TGCGCCAGCAGCGCGCAATGGGGGATCCAAACAGATACGCAGTATTTT.

This clonotype has ten or more counts. The CDR3 DNA follows: TGTGCCAGCAGCTGGGGGTGGGGAAACACCATATATTTT. This codes for CASSWGWGNTIYF. The V call is TRBV7-2, the J call TRBJ1-3; perhaps TRBD1 as D (5 bases). Between the trimmed V and J ends, which lost 4 bases and 4 bases, there was a span of 8 bases. The CDR3 loop spans 13 amino acids. Per germline, CDR1 SGHTA and CDR2 FQGNSA.

This clonotype was seen many times. The chain joins TRBV20-1 to TRBJ2-3; possible D gene TRBD2, 6 bases. The CDR3 spans 16 residues. Per the germline V gene, CDR1 is DFQATT and CDR2 is SNEGSKA (reference sequence). As DNA, the CDR3 is TGCAGAGTAATCAAAGGAGGGGTGGGGGGCACAGATACGCAGTATTTT. It specifies CRVIKGGVGGTDTQYF.

This clonotype was seen only a few times. A read error may explain this, as a much larger clone is one base away. The chain couples TRBV6-5 to TRBJ2-1; TRBD2 aligns across 8 bases. V gave up 5 bases and J gave up 5 bases; unmatched junction bases: 8. CDR1 and CDR2 from the germline V gene are MNHEY and SVGAGI. This CDR3 spans 15 amino acids. The CDR3 protein is CASSHLGLGNNEQFF. CDR3 DNA: TGTGCCAGCAGTCACCTGGGACTAGGGAACAATGAGCAGTTCTTC.

This clonotype was seen ten or more times. The chain recombines TRBV5-8 with TRBJ2-7; a possible D gene is TRBD2 (5 bases). V was trimmed by 4 bases and J by 0 bases, leaving 14 bases between them. The CDR3 runs to 15 residues. The germline CDR1 and CDR2 sequences are SGHTS and YDEGEE. This CDR3 reads CASSPGVSGSYEQYF. CDR3 nucleotides: TGTGCCAGCAGCCCCGGGGTGTCGGGCTCCTACGAGCAGTACTTC.

This clonotype has at least ten counts. This chain links TRBV20-1 with TRBJ2-1; a possible D gene is TRBD1 (6 bases). Trimming took off 3 bases at V and 7 bases at J, with 16 bases between the two ends. Germline V gene lookup returns CDR1 DFQATT and CDR2 SNEGSKA (reference sequence). The CDR3 has 14 amino acids. This chain's CDR3 is CSASRGGYRNEQFF. The DNA for the CDR3 is TGCAGTGCTAGCCGAGGGGGTTATAGAAATGAGCAGTTCTTC.

This clonotype occurred once. The chain employs TRBV28 and TRBJ1-1; D may be TRBD1 (5 bases). CDR1 MDHEN and CDR2 SYDVKM come from the germline V gene. This CDR3 spans 13 amino acids. V was shortened by 7 bases and J by 1 base, with 10 bases between the two germline ends. The CDR3 coding sequence is TGTGCCAGCATCCTAGGACAGAACACTGAAGCTTTCTTT. Translated, it gives CASILGQNTEAFF.

With regard to this clonotype: Being one base from a much bigger clone, this may be a read error. The chain uses TRBV20-1 and TRBJ1-5, with TRBD1 matching over 7 bases. The CDR3 consists of 15 residues. Looked up from germline, CDR1 is DFQATT and CDR2 is SNEGSKA (reference sequence). V lost 0 bases and J lost 6; bases outside the gene matches: 8. This chain's CDR3 is CSARDIDRESQPQHF. CDR3 coding DNA: TGCAGTGCTAGAGATATAGACAGGGAGTCTCAGCCCCAGCATTTT.

The rearrangement links TRBV19 to TRBJ1-1; 8 bases line up with TRBD1. CDR1 LNHDA and CDR2 SQIVND come from the germline V gene (reference sequence). CDR3 length equals 14 residues. V was clipped by 3 bases and J by 1 base; unmatched bases: 1. CDR3: CASSIGTGNTEAFF. CDR3 in DNA: TGTGCCAGTAGTATCGGGACAGGGAACACTGAAGCTTTCTTT.

A remark on this clonotype: Germline is not matched at one junction end, which may reflect a read error. The chain couples TRBV5-1 to TRBJ2-7; D perhaps matches TRBD2 (6 bases). The V gene's germline CDR1 is SGHRS and CDR2 YFSETQ. This CDR3 spans 15 amino acids. CDR3 DNA: TGCGCCAGCAACTTGGCAGGGCAGGGAGGCTACGAGCAGTACTTC. Translation gives CASNLAGQGGYEQYF.

This clonotype was seen ten or more times. Since a much larger clone is just one base distant, this may be a read error. The chain has TRBV7-9 and TRBJ2-5; TRBD2 might be the D (5 bases). The CDR3 is 15 amino acids. Germline assignment: CDR1 SEHNR and CDR2 FQNEAQ (reference sequence). CDR3 sequence: CASSQPIGVWETQHF. As DNA, the CDR3 is TGTGCCAGCAGCCAACCGATCGGGGTCTGGGAGACCCAGCACTTC.

This clonotype has ten or more counts. The chain is built from TRBV20-1 and TRBJ2-5; a possible D gene is TRBD2 (6 bases). There are 16 residues in the CDR3. Trimming cost V 2 bases and J 2 bases, with 18 bases left between them. CDR1 and CDR2 (germline): DFQATT, SNEGSKA (reference sequence). The DNA for the CDR3 is TGCAGTGCTAGAAGCTCCCAGCGGGCCGTTCAAGAGACCCAGTACTTC. Its protein product is CSARSSQRAVQETQYF.

This clonotype was counted ten times or more. The chain couples TRBV10-2 to TRBJ2-7, with TRBD1 matching over 7 bases. This CDR3 is 15 amino acids long. Unmatched junction bases numbered 8, after V lost 3 bases and J lost 3 bases. Germline CDR1 WSHSY, CDR2 SAAADI. The CDR3 nucleotides are TGCGCCAGCAGTGAAAGGGGGCGCGTTAACTACGAGCAGTACTTC. Protein sequence: CASSERGRVNYEQYF.

This clonotype came up many times. The V and J genes are TRBV3-1 and TRBJ1-4; 7 bases are a match to TRBD1. The CDR3 spans 14 residues. The V and J ends lost 6 bases and 3 bases, in that order; junction bases with no gene match: 4. Germline CDR1 is LGHDT and CDR2 is YNNKEL (reference sequence). The CDR3 sequence: CASRVRGSNEKLFF. The CDR3, as DNA: TGTGCCAGCAGAGTCAGGGGGTCTAATGAAAAACTGTTTTTT.

This clonotype was seen many times. This chain joins TRBV5-4 and TRBJ1-2; 7 bases map to TRBD1. The germline CDR1 and CDR2 sequences are SGHNT and YYREEE (reference sequence). Trimming took 4 bases from V and 1 from J; bases not matched to a gene: 7. The CDR3 spans 15 residues. The CDR3 nucleotides read TGTGCCAGCAGCCCCGGGACAGAAATTAACTATGGCTACACCTTC. Translating gives CASSPGTEINYGYTF.